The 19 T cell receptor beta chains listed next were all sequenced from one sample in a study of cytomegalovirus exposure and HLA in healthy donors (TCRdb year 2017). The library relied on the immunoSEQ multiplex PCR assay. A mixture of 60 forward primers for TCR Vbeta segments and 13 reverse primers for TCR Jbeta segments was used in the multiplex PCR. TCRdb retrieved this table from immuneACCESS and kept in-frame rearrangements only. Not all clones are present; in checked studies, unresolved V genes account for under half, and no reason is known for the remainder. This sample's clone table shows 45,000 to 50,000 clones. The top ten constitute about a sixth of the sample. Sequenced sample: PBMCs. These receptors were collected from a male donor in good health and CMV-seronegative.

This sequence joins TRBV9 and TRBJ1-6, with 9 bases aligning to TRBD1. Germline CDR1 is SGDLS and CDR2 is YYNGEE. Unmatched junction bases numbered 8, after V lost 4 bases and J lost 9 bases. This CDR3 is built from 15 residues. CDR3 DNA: TGTGCCAGCAGCCCGCGGGACAGGGAATTTTCACCCCTCCACTTT. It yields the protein CASSPRDREFSPLHF.

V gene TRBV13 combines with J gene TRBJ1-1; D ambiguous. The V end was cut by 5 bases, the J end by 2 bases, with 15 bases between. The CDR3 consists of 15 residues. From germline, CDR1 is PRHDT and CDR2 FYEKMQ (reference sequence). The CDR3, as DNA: TGTGCCAGCAGCGGGTCGACGGTTAGCAACACTGAAGCTTTCTTT. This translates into CASSGSTVSNTEAFF.

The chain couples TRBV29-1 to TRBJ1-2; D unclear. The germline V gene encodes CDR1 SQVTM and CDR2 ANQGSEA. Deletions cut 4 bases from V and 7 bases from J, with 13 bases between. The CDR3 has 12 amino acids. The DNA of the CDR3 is TGCAGCGTTGGCAGGCCTGGTTTTGGCTACACCTTC. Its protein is CSVGRPGFGYTF.

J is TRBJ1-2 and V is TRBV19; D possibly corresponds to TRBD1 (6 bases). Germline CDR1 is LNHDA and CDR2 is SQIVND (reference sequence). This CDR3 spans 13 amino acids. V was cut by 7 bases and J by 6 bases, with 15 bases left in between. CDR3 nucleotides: TGTGCCAGTACTAGGGGGGAGGGGAATGGCTACACCTTC. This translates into CASTRGEGNGYTF.

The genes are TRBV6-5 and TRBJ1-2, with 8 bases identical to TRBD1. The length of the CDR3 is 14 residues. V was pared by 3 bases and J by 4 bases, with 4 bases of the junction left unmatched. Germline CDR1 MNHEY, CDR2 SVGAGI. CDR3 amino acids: CASSYAGGTYGYTF. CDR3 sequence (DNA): TGTGCCAGCAGTTATGCAGGGGGCACCTATGGCTACACCTTC.

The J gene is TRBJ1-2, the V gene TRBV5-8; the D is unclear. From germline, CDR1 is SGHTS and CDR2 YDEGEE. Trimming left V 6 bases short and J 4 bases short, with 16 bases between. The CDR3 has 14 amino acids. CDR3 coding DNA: TGTGCCAGCAACTCCCCCGTATTCGGCTATGGCTACACCTTC. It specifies CASNSPVFGYGYTF.

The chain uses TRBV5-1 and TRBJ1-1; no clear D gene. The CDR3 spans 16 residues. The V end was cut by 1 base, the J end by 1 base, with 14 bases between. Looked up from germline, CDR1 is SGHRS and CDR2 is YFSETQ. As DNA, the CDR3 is TGCGCCAGCAGCTTGTCTACAGCTCACCCGAACACTGAAGCTTTCTTT. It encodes CASSLSTAHPNTEAFF.

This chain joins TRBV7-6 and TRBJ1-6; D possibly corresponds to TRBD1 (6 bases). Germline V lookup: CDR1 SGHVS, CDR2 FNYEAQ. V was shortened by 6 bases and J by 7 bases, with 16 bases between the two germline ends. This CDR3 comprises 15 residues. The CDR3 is CASSHDRTRNSPLHF. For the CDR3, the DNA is TGTGCCAGCAGTCACGACAGGACAAGAAATTCACCCCTCCACTTT.

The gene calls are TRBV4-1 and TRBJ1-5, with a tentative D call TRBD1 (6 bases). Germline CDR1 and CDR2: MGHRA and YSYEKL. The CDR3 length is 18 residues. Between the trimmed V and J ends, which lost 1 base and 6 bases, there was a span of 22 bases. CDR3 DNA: TGCGCCAGCAGCCAAGTTCTAACAGGGATACTCCCGGGTCAGCCCCAGCATTTT. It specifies CASSQVLTGILPGQPQHF.

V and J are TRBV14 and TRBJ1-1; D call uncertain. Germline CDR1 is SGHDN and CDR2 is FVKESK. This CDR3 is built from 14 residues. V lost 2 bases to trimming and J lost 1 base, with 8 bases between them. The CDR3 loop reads CASSQTQKNTEAFF. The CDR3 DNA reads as TGTGCCAGCAGCCAAACACAGAAGAACACTGAAGCTTTCTTT.

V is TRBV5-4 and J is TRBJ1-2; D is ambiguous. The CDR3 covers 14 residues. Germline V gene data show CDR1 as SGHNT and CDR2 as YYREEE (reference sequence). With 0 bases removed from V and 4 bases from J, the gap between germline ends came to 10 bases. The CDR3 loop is CASSLVSFSYGYTF. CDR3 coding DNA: TGTGCCAGCAGCTTGGTCTCTTTCAGCTATGGCTACACCTTC.

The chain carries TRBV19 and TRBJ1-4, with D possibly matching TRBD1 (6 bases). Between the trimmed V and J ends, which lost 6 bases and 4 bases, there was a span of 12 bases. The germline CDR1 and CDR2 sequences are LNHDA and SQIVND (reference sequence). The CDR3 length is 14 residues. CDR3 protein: CASRIGRGNEKLFF. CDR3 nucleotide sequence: TGTGCCAGTAGGATCGGCAGGGGTAATGAAAAACTGTTTTTT.

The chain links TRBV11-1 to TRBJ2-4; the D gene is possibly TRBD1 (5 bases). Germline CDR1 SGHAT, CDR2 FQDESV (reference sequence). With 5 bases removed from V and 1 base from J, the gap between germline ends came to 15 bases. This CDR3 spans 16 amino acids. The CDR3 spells CASSQGAGMAKNIQYF. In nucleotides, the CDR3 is TGTGCCAGCAGCCAAGGGGCTGGGATGGCCAAAAACATTCAGTACTTC.

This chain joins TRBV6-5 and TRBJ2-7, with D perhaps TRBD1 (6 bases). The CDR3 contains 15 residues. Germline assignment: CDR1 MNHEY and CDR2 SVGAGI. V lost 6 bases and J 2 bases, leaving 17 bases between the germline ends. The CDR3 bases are TGTGCCAGCAGCAGGGAGAGAGGGGGAACCTACGAGCAGTACTTC. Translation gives CASSRERGGTYEQYF.

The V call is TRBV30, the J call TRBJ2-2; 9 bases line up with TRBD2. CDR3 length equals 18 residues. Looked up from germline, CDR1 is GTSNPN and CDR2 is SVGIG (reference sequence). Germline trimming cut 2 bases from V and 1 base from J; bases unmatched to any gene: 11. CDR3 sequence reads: CAWSTIWSGGWNTGELFF. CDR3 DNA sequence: TGTGCCTGGAGTACTATATGGAGCGGGGGGTGGAACACCGGGGAGCTGTTTTTT.

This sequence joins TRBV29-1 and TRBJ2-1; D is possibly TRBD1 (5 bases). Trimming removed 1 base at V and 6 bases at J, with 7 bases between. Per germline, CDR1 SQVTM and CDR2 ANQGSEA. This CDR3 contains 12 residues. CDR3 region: CSVEGQGNEQFF. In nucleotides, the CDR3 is TGCAGCGTTGAAGGGCAGGGCAATGAGCAGTTCTTC.

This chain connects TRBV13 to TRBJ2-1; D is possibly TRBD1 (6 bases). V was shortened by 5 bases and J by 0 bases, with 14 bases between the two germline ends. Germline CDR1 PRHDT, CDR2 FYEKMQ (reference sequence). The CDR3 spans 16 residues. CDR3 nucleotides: TGTGCCAGCAGCCCGCCCACAGGGTACTCCTACAATGAGCAGTTCTTC. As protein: CASSPPTGYSYNEQFF.

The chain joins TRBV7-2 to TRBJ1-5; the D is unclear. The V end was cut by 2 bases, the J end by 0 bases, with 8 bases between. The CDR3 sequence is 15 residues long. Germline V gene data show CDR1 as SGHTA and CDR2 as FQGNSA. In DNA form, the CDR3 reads TGTGCCAGCAGCTTACGCGGGGATAGCAATCAGCCCCAGCATTTT. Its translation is CASSLRGDSNQPQHF. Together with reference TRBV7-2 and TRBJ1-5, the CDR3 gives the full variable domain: GAGVSQSPSNKVTEKGKDVELRCDPISGHTALYWYRQSLGQGLEFLIYFQGNSAPDKSGLPSDRFSAERTGGSVSTLTIQRTQQEDSAVYLCASSLRGDSNQPQHFGDGTRLSIL.

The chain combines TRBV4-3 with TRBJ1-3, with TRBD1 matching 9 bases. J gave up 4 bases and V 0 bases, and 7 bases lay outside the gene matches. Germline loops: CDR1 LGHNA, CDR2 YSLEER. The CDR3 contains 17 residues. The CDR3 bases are TGCGCCAGCAGCCAAGATCCCGGACAGGGGTCCGGAAACACCATATATTTT. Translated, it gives CASSQDPGQGSGNTIYF.